This TCR beta chain was documented in a study of beta chain features in type 1 diabetes. General observations from the study: Cells with high TCR expression could be over-represented when cDNA is sequenced. When Type 1 diabetes patients were examined, their TCRB CDR3s proved moderately but significantly shorter in all four CD4+ subsets. Across patients, naive, central memory and Treg TCRB repertoires exhibited apparently greater similarity than was observed across healthy donors.

Expressed TCRB transcripts were sequenced because the isolated RNA had all been reverse transcribed beforehand. Stem cell-like memory T cell samples yielded about a million reads on average. The assay was immunoSEQ multiplex PCR, and TCRdb's table has in-frame clones only and misses some. The table records around 26,000 clones, more than 65% of them present only once. This clone appeared a few times. Its cognate antigen is unknown. The sequenced material came from stem cell memory CD4+ T cells from blood. This receptor was taken from a woman aged 40-49 years with type 1 diabetes.

CDR3 loop: CASKAGRGGLDTQYF. In nucleotides, the CDR3 is TGTGCCAGCAAAGCTGGGCGCGGGGGTCTGGATACGCAGTATTTT. This chain links TRBV2 with TRBJ2-3; TRBD2 matches 7 bases. Looked up from germline, CDR1 is SNHLY and CDR2 is FYNNEI. The CDR3 runs 15 residues. J lost 6 bases, V lost 7 bases, and 13 bases had no gene match. Combining the CDR3 with reference TRBV2 and TRBJ2-3 gives the whole variable domain EPEVTQTPSHQVTQMGQEVILRCVPISNHLYFYWYRQILGQKVEFLVSFYNNEISEKSEIFDDQFSVERPDGSNFTLKIRSTKLEDSAMYFCASKAGRGGLDTQYFGPGTRLTVL.